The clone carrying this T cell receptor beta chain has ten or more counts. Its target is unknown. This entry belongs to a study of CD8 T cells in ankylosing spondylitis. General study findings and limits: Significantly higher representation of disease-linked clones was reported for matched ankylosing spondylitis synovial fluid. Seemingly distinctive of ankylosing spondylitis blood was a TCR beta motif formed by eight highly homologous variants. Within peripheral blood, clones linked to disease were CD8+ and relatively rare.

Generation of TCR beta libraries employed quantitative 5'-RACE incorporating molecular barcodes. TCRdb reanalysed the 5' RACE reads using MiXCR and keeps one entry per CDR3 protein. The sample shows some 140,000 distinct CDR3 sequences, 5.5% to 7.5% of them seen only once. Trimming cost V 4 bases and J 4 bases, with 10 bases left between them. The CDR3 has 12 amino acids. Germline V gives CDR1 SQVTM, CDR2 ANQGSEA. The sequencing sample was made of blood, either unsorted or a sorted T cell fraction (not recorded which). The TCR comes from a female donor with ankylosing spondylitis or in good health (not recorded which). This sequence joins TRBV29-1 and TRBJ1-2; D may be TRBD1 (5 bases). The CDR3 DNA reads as TGCAGCGTTGGTTCAGGGACCTATGGCTACACCTTC. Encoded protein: CSVGSGTYGYTF.